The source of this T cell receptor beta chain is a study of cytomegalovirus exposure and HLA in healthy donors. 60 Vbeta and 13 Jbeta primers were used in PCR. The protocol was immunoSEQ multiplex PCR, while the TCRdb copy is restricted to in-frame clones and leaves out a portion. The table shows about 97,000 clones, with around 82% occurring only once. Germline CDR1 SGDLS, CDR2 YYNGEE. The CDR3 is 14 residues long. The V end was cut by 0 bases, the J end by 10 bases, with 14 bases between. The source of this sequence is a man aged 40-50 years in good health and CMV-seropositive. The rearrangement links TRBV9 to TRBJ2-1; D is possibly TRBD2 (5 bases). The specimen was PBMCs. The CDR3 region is CASSVEIEGKEQFF. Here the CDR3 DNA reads TGTGCCAGCAGCGTAGAGATAGAGGGCAAGGAGCAGTTCTTC.